This T cell receptor beta chain was identified in a study of T cells after yellow fever vaccination. Overall study: Among memory cells, EM, EMRA, CM and Tscm subsets were sorted using CD3, CD45RA, CCR7 and CD95.

This clonotype has ten or more counts. Whole-study findings and limits: The day 0 sorted memory subsets showed almost all vaccine-responding clonotypes to be undetectable.

The length of the CDR3 is 16 residues. In germline, CDR1 is LNHNV, CDR2 YYDKDF (reference sequence). J lost 2 bases, V lost 4 bases, and 8 bases had no gene match. For TCR, cDNA came from 5'RACE template switching, which added a universal primer site and UMIs. TCRdb fed the 5' RACE reads into MiXCR, producing one record per CDR3 protein. The sample includes about 25,000 distinct CDR3 sequences, approximately 3.5% seen only once; the top ten take 0.8% to 1%. The sequences come from PBMCs, either bulk or a sorted T-cell subset (CD4+, CD8+, memory, or dextramer-sorted; not recorded which), collected approximately 40 days after the first yellow fever vaccination. The rearrangement links TRBV15 to TRBJ1-1; 9 bases agree with TRBD1. The origin of this receptor is a man between 18 and 35 years old who received the YFV17D yellow fever vaccine. CDR3 loop: CATSKGGQGTNTEAFF. The CDR3 nucleotides are TGTGCCACCAGCAAGGGGGGACAGGGCACCAACACTGAAGCTTTCTTT.